This TCR beta chain was retrieved from a study of vaccination and CD4 T cells after COVID-19. Study background: Six males and four females, two of them Hispanic, were enrolled as convalescents. Post-vaccine specimens were obtained a median approximately 70 days after dose two (range 14 to 241). Study conclusions and caveats: Median SARS-CoV-2-reactive clonotype numbers went up from approximately 23 to 38, but not significantly.

The sample's treatment: roughly ten-day PBMC culture with coronavirus spike peptide pools or control peptides (ViraFEST assay). More than 1.5 million PBMCs went into each well for culture with 8 to 10 IU/ml IL-2 and around 9.6 ug/ml peptide pools. The Oncomine TCR Beta short-read assay was applied to DNA of cultured CD4+ T cells. TCRdb re-called the PCR reads through MiXCR, storing one row per CDR3 protein. The table has roughly 13,000 distinct CDR3 sequences, approximately 65% seen once; the top ten hold roughly 12%. Germline V gene data show CDR1 as KGHDR and CDR2 as SFDVKD. Trimming pared 0 bases from V and 4 bases from J, leaving 6 bases between. The CDR3 contains 14 residues. In regard to this clonotype: The antigen is unknown.

The TCR comes from a human donor who had recovered from COVID-19. Sequencing was done on a sample of CD4+ T cells from blood, cultured in vitro. The V and J genes are TRBV24-1 and TRBJ1-5; D perhaps matches TRBD1 (5 bases). The CDR3 nucleotides are TGTGCCACCAGTGATTTGGGGGCGAATCAGCCCCAGCATTTT. This sequence encodes CATSDLGANQPQHF.